This TCR beta chain derives from a study of T cells in Graves' hyperthyroidism and ophthalmopathy (dated by TCRdb to the late 2010s). Broadly, across the study: Peripheral blood samples were taken at the time of initial diagnosis, prior to any treatment. To identify TCR V-J signatures that set the groups apart, the researchers used a discovery cohort of 90 to 100 patients, made up of 40 to 45 with Graves' ophthalmopathy and 55 to 65 with stable Graves' hyperthyroidism. The paper describes TCR Vbeta CDR3 sequencing of 130 to 150 peripheral blood samples, made up of 43 ophthalmopathy patients, roughly 80 hyperthyroidism patients and 17 progressor patients. The 100 or so discovery patients were randomly split 7:3 into training and test sets. The study also compared thyroid tissue and blood T-cell repertoires from roughly six Graves' hyperthyroidism patients. Following sampling, methimazole starting at 30 mg daily was given to hyperthyroidism patients, and high-dose intravenous methylprednisolone was given to ophthalmopathy patients. Whether ophthalmopathy could be predicted prospectively was tested in an independent validation cohort made up of under 20 hyperthyroidism patients plus 17 patients who later progressed to ophthalmopathy. Study-wide findings and limitations: Most expanded thyroid clonotypes (frequency above 0.001) were also found in blood, which suggests that blood repertoires may mirror thyroid immune responses. A model built on a 13 V-J signature distinguished ophthalmopathy from stable hyperthyroidism, reaching around 88% sensitivity and about 81% specificity in cross-validation and 80%/75% in testing. No statistical method was used to fix the sample size in advance, and group allocation was not hidden from the investigators. In validation, the model predicted progression to ophthalmopathy a median of roughly 6.1 months before onset, with over 60% sensitivity and roughly 79% specificity.

Amplification of TCR beta CDR3 regions was carried out from RNA transcripts. The first round of RT-PCR for the TCR CDR3 was performed with the HTBI primer set and the Qiagen OneStep RT-PCR kit. Libraries were constructed in a second round of multiplex PCR, after which size selection and purification were carried out. Paired-end sequencing of the libraries was performed with 100 bp reads on an Illumina HiSeq2000. The authors processed their data as follows. SOAPnuke was used to process the raw data, throwing out any read that contained adapters or uncalled bases, had a mean Phred below 15, or lacked an exact constant-primer or identifier match. High-quality paired reads were merged using COPE v1.2.5, and each unique nucleotide sequence was defined as a clonotype. Clonotypes were aligned to IMGT TRBV, TRBD and TRBJ reference segments using MiTCR v1.1. Analysis was restricted to V-J combinations with a frequency above 0.0001, which covered 99.2% of repertoires. The TCS score was defined as F50 (clonal expansion) divided by E x V (chaos), with BLOSUM62-based TCRdist calculated between CDR3 peptides within each V-J. Welch's t-statistics and random forest reduced 514 V-J features to some 14, which were used in a naive Bayes classifier (R e1071). In-frame beta chains were kept once TCRdb had trimmed the public reads at Q25 with fastp and called clones with MiXCR. Rows merge per CDR3 protein into single entries with the most common DNA and genes. The V and J calls and clone size are TCRdb's, not the authors'. The sample table holds a few hundred thousand distinct CDR3 sequences, of which around 14% were seen once. Of the sample, roughly a quarter falls within the top ten clones.

This clonotype has just a few counts. There is no known antigen for this receptor. There are no base qualities to consult, and no much larger clone falls within one base. The hyperthyroidism patients were between 18 and 65 years old and newly diagnosed, with a disease duration of less than 2 months. Patients with uncontrolled infections, other autoimmune diseases, pregnancy or lactation were excluded. Diagnoses were established on the basis of clinical symptoms, serum thyroxine and TRAb, thyroid ultrasound, and orbital computed tomography. Blood from progressor patients was drawn when they were first diagnosed with hyperthyroidism, before any ophthalmopathy symptoms appeared. Ficoll-Paque density gradient centrifugation was used to isolate PBMCs from around 10 ml of fresh peripheral blood. Progressor patients were initially diagnosed with Graves' hyperthyroidism and developed ophthalmopathy during follow-up. Total RNA was extracted with Trizol reagent, and quality was checked on an Agilent 2100 Bioanalyzer.

The CDR3, from cysteine to phenylalanine, totals 16 residues. The only DNA kept is the CDR3, 48 bases in frame from the first base. From V the trimming removes 6 bases and from J it removes 3 bases, while the gene matches leave 12 bases of the junction unaccounted for. Sequences MNHEY (CDR1) and SVGEGT (CDR2) are obtained from the germline V gene. This sequence originates from a woman younger than 35 with Graves' hyperthyroidism that later progressed to Graves' ophthalmopathy. The sequenced sample was blood. The V gene is TRBV6-2 or TRBV6-3 and the J gene is TRBJ2-7, with 9 central nucleotides matching TRBD2. The DNA sequence follows: TGTGCCAGCAGCCCTTTACGACTAGCGGTGTTCTACGAGCAGTACTTC. Translated, it gives CASSPLRLAVFYEQYF.